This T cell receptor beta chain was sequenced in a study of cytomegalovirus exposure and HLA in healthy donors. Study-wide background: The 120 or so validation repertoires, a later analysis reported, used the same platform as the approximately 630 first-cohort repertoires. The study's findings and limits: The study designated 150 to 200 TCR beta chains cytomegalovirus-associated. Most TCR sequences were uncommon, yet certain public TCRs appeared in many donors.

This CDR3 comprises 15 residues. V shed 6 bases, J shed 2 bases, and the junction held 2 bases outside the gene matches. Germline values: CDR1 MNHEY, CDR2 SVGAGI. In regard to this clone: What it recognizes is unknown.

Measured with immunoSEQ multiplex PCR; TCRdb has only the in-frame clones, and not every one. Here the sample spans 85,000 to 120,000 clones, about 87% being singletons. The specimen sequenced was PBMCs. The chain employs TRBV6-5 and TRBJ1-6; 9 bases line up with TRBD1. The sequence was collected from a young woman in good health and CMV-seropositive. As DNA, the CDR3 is TGTGCCAGCAGGACAGGGGGGCCCTATAATTCACCCCTCCACTTT. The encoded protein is CASRTGGPYNSPLHF.